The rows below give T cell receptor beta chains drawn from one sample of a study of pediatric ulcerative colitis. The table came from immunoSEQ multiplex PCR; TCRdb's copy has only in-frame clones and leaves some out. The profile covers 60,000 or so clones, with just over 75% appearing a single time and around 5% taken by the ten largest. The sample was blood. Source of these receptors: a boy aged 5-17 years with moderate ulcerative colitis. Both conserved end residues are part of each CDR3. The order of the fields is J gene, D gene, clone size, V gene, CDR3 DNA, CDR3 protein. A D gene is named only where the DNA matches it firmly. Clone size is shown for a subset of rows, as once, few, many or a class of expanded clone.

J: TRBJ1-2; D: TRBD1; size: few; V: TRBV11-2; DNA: TGTGCCAGCAGCCAGCCGGGACAGGGACTAAATGGCTACACCTTC; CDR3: CASSQPGQGLNGYTF
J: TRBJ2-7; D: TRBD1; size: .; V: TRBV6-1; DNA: TGTGCCAGCAGTGAAAGGCTGACAGGGGACATCTGGCTCTACGAGCAGTACTTC; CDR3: CASSERLTGDIWLYEQYF
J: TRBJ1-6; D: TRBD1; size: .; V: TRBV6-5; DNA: TGTGCCAGCAGAGGAACAGGGGCGGTTTCACCCCTCCACTTT; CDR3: CASRGTGAVSPLHF
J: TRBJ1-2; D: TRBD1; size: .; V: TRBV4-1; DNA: TGCGCCAGCAGCAAAGCCTCCGGGACAGCCTATGGCTACACCTTC; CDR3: CASSKASGTAYGYTF
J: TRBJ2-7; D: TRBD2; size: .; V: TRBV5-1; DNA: TGCGCCAGCAGCTTGAACAGGGCGGGAGGGCCCTACGAGCAGTACTTC; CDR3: CASSLNRAGGPYEQYF
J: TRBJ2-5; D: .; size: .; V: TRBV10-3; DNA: TGTGCCATCAGTGCTCGCGGGGCGCAAGAGACCCAGTACTTC; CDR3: CAISARGAQETQYF
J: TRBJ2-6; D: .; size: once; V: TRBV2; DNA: TGTGCCAGCAGTGGTCAGGGGCAAGGGGCCAACGTCCTGACTTTC; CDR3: CASSGQGQGANVLTF
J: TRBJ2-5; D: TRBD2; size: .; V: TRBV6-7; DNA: TGTGCCAGCAGTCCCCAGGGACTAGCGGGGGCTCAACAAGAGACCCAGTACTTC; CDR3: CASSPQGLAGAQQETQYF
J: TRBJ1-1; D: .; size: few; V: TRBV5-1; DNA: TGCGCCAGCAGCTCCGGACGGCTGAACACTGAAGCTTTCTTT; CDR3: CASSSGRLNTEAFF
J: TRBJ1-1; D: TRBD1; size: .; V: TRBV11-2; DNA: TGTGCCAGCAGCTCCAGGACAGGAAGGAACACTGAAGCTTTCTTT; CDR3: CASSSRTGRNTEAFF
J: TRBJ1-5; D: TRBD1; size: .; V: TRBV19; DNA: TGTGCCAGTAGTGGACAGGGGTATCAGCCCCAGCATTTT; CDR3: CASSGQGYQPQHF
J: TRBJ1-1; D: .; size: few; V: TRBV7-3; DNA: TGTGCCAGCAGCTTAGTCCGAAGGGGGACTGAAGCTTTCTTT; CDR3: CASSLVRRGTEAFF
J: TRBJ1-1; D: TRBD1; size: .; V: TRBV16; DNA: TGTGCCAGCAGCCAATCGGACAGGGGAACTGAAGCTTTCTTT; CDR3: CASSQSDRGTEAFF
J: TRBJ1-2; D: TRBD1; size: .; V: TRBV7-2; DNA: TGTGCCAGCAGCCCCCGGGACAGGGCCTATGGCTACACCTTC; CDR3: CASSPRDRAYGYTF
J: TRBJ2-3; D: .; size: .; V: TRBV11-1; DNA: TGTGCCAGCAGCTTAGAGCCAAGCACAGATACGCAGTATTTT; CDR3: CASSLEPSTDTQYF
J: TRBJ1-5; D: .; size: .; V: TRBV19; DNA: TGTGCCAGTAGTATAGTGGGGAGCAATCAGCCCCAGCATTTT; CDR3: CASSIVGSNQPQHF
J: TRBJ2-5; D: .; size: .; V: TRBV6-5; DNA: TGTGCCAGCAGTTACGTCCAGGCGGGACAGACCCAGTACTTC; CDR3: CASSYVQAGQTQYF